This T cell receptor beta chain was recorded in a study of T cells after yellow fever vaccination. Whole-study context: The SMART-Seq v4 Ultra Low Input method served to prepare the low-cell-number fractions. General observations from the study: A small share of clonotypes appeared in both CD4 and CD8 compartments. Contaminants from the bulk population, in the form of abundant clonotypes, could be found in FACS-sorted repertoires.

Germline CDR1 and CDR2: KGHSH and LQKENI. The CDR3 is made up of 17 amino acids. V lost 2 bases and J 0 bases, leaving 14 bases between the germline ends. This clonotype turned up a few times. Its target is unknown. From the 5' RACE reads, TCRdb called clonotypes with MiXCR, one entry per CDR3 protein. The sample lists 200,000 to 250,000 distinct CDR3 sequences; 6.9% were seen once. The chain links TRBV18 to TRBJ1-3; a weak D match, TRBD1 (6 bases). The sequence was collected from a man aged 25 to 40 who received the YFV17D yellow fever vaccine. The sequencing here drew on CD4+ T cells sorted from PBMCs, taken 15 days after the yellow fever booster vaccination. The CDR3 spells CASSPYSGHHSGNTIYF. CDR3 sequence (DNA): TGTGCCAGCTCACCATATTCGGGACACCACTCTGGAAACACCATATATTTT. Combining the CDR3 with reference TRBV18 and TRBJ1-3 gives the whole variable domain NAGVMQNPRHLVRRRGQEARLRCSPMKGHSHVYWYRQLPEEGLKFMVYLQKENIIDESGMPKERFSAEFPKEGPSILRIQQVVRGDSAAYFCASSPYSGHHSGNTIYFGEGSWLTVV.